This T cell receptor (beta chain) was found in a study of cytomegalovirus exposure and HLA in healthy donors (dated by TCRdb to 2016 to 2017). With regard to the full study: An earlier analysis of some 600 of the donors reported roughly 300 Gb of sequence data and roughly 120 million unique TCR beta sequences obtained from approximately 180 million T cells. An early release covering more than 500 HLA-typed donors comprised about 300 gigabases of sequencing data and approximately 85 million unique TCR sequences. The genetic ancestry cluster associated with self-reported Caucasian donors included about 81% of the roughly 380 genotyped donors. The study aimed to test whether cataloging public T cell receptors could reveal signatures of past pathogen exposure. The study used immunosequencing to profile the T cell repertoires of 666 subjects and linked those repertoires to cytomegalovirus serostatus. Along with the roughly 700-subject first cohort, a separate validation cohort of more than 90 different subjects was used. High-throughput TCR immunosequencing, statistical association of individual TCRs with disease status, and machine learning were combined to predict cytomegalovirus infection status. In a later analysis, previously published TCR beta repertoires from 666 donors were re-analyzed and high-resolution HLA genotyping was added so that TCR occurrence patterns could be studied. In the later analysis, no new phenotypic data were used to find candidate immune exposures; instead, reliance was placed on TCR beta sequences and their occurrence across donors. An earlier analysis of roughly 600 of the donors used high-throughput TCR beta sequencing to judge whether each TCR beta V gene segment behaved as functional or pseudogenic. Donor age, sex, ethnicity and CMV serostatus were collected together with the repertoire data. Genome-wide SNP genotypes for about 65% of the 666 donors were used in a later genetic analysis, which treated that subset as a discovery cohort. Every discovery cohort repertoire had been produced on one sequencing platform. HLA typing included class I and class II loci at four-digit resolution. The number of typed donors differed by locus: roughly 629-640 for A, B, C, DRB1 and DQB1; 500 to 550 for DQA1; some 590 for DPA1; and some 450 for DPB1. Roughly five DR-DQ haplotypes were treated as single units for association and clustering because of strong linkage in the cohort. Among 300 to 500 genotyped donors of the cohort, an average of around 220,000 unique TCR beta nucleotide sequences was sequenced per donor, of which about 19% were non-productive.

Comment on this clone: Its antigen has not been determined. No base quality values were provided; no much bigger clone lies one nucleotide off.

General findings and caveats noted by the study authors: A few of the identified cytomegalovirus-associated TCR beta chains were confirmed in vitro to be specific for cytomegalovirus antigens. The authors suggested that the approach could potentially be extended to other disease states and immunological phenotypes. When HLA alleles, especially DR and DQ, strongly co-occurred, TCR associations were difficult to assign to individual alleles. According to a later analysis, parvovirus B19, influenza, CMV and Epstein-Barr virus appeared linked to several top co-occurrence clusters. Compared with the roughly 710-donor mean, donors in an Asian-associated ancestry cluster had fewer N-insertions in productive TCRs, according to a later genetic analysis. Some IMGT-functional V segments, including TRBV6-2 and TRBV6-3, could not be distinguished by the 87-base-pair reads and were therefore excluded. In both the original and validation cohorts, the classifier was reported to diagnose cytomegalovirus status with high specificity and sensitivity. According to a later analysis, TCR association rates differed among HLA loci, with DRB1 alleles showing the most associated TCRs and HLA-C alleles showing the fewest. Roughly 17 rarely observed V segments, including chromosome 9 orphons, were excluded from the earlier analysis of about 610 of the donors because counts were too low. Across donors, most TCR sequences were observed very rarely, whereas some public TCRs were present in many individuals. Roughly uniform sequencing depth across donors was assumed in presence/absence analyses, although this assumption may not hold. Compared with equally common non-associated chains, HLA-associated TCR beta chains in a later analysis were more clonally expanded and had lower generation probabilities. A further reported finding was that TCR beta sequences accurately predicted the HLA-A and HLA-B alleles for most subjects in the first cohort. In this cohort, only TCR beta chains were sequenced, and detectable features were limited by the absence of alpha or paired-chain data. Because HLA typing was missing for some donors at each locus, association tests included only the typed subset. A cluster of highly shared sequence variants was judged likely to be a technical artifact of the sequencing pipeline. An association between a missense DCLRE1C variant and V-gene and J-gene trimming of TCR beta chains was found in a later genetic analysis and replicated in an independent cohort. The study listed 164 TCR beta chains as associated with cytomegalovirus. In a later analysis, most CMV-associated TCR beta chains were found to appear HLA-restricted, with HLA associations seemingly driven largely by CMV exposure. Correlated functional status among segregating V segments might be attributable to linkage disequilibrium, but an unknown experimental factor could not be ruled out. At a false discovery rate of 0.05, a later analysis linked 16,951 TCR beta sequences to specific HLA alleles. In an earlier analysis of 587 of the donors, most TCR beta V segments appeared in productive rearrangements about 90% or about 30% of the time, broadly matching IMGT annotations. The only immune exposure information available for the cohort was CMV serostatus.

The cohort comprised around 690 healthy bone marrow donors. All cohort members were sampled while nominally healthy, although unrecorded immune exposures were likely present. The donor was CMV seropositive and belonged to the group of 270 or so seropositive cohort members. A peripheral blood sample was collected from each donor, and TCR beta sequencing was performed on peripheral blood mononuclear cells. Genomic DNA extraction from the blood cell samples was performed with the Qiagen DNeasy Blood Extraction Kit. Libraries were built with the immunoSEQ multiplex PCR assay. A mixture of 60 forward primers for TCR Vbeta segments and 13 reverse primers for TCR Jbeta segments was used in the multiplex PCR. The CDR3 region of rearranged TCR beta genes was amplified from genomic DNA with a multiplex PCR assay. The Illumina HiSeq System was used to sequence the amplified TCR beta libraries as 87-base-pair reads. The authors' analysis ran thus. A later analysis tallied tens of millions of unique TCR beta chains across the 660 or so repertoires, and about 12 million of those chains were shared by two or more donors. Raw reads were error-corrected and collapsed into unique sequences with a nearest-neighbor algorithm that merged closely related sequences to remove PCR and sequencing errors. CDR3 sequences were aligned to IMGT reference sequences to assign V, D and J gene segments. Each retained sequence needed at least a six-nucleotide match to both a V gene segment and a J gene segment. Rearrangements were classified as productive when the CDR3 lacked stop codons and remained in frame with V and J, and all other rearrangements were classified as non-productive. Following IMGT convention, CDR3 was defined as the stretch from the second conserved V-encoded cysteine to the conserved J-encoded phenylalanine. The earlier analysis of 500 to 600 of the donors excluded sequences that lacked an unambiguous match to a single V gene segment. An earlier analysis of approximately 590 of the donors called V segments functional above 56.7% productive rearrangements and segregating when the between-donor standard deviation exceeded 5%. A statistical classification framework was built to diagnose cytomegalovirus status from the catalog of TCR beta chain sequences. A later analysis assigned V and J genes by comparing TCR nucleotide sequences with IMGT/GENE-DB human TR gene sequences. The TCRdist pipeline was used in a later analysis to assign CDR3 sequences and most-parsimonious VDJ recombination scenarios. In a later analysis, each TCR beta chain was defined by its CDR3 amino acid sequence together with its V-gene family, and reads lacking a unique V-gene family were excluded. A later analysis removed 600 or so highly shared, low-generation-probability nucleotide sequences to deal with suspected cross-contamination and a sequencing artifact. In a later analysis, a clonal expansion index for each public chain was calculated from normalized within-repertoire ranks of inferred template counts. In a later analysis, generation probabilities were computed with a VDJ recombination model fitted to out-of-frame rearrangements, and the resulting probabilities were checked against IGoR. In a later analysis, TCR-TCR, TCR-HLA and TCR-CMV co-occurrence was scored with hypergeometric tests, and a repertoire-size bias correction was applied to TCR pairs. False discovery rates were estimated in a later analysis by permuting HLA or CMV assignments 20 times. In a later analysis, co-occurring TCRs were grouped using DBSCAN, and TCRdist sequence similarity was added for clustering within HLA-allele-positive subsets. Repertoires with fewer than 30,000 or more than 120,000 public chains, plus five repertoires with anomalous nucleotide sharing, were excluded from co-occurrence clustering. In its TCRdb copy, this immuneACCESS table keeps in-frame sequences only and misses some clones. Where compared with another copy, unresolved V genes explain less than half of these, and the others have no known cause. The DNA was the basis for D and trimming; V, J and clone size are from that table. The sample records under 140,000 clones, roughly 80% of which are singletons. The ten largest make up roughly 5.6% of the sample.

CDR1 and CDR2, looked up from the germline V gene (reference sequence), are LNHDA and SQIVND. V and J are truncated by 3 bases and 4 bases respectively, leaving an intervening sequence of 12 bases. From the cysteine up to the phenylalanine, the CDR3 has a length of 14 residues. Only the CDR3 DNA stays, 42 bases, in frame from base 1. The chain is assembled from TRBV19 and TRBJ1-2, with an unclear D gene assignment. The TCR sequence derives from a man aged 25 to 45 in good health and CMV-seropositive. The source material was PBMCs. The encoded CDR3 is CASSISGVAYGYTF. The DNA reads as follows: TGTGCCAGTAGTATTAGCGGTGTTGCCTATGGCTACACCTTC.